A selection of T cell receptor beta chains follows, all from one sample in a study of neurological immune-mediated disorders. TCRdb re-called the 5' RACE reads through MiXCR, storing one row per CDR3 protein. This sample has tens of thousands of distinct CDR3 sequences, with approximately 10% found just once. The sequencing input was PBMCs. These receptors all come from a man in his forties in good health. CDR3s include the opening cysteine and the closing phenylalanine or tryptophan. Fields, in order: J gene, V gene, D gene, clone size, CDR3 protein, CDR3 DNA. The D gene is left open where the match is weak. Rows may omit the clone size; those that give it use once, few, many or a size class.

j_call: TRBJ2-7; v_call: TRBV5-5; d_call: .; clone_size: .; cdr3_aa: CASSLRPTVDTYEQYF; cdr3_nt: TGTGCCAGCAGCTTGAGGCCGACGGTTGATACCTACGAGCAGTACTTC
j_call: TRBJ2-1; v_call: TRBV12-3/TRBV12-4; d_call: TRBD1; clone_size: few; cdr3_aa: CASHFGQGWDEQFF; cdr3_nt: TGTGCCAGCCACTTCGGACAGGGCTGGGATGAGCAGTTCTTC
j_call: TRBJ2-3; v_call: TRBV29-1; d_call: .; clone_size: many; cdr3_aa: CSADLGWATDTQYF; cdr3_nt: TGCAGCGCCGACCTGGGTTGGGCCACAGATACGCAGTATTTT
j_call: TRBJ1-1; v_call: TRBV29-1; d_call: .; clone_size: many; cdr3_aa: CSVVVGNFGGYTEAFF; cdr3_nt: TGCAGCGTTGTAGTGGGGAATTTTGGGGGGTACACTGAAGCTTTCTTT
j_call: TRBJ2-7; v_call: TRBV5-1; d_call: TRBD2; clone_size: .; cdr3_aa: CASGTGGGSNEQYF; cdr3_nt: TGCGCCAGCGGCACCGGCGGGGGGTCGAACGAGCAGTACTTC
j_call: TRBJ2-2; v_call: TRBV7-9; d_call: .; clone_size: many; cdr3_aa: CASSSDEGSPGELFF; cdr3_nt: TGTGCCAGCAGCTCTGACGAGGGAAGCCCCGGGGAGCTGTTTTTT
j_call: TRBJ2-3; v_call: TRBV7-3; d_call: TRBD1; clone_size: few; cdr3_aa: CASSSETGVSQYF; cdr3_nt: TGTGCCAGCAGCTCAGAAACAGGGGTTTCGCAGTATTTT
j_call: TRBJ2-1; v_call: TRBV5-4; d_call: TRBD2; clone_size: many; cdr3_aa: CASSLEPSGSYNEQFF; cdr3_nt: TGTGCCAGCAGCTTGGAACCTAGCGGGAGTTACAATGAGCAGTTCTTC
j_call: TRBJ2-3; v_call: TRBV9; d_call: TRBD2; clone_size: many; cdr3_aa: CASSVEGLAGFTDTQYF; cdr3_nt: TGTGCCAGCAGCGTCGAAGGACTAGCGGGTTTCACAGATACGCAGTATTTT
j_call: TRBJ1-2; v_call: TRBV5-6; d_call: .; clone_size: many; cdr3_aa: CASSLGSGHYGYTF; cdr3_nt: TGTGCCAGCAGCTTAGGTTCAGGGCACTATGGCTACACCTTC
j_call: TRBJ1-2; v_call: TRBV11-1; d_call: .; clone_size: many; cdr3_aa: CASSPPAVDYGYTF; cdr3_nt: TGTGCCAGCAGCCCTCCGGCAGTGGACTATGGCTACACCTTC
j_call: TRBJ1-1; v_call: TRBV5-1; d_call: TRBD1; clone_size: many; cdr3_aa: CASSLSQGATEAFF; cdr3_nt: TGCGCCAGCAGCTTGAGCCAGGGGGCGACTGAAGCTTTCTTT
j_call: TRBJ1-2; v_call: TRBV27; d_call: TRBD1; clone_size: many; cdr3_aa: CASSIRGQGATNYGYTF; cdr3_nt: TGTGCCAGCAGTATAAGGGGACAGGGGGCGACTAACTATGGCTACACCTTC
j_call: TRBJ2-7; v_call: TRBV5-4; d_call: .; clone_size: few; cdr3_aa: CASSWANPSYEQYF; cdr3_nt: TGTGCCAGCAGCTGGGCTAACCCATCCTACGAGCAGTACTTC
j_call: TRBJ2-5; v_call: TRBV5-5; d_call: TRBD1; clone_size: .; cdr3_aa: CASSLGDRGKTQYF; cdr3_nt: TGTGCCAGCAGCTTGGGGGACAGGGGAAAGACCCAGTACTTC
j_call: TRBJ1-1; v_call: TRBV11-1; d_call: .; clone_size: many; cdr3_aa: CASSLVAENTEAFF; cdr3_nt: TGTGCCAGCAGCTTAGTGGCAGAGAACACTGAAGCTTTCTTT
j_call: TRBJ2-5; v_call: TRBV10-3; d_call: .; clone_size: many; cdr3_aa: CAISARTAEETQYF; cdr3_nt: TGTGCCATCAGTGCAAGGACAGCTGAAGAGACCCAGTACTTC
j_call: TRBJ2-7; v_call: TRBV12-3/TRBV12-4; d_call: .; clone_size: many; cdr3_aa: CASSLRDYEQYF; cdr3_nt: TGTGCCAGCAGTTTACGGGACTACGAGCAGTACTTC
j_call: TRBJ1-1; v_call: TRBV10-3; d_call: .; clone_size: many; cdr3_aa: CAISDRGYAEAFF; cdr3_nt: TGTGCCATCAGTGATAGGGGGTACGCTGAAGCTTTCTTT
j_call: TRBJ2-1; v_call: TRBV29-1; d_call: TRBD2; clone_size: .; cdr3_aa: CSVERGGPNEQFF; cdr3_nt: TGCAGCGTTGAGCGGGGGGGCCCTAATGAGCAGTTCTTC
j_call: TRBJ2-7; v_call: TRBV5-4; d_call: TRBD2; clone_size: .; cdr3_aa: CASSFWGGEQYF; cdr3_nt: TGTGCCAGCAGCTTTTGGGGGGGGGAGCAGTACTTC
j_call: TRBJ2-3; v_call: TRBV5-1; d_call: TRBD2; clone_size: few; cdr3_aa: CASSLDSGASTDTQYF; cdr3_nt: TGCGCCAGCAGCTTAGACAGCGGGGCTAGCACAGATACGCAGTATTTT
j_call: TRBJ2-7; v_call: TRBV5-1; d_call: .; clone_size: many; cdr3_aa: CASSQTPRSYEQYF; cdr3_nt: TGCGCCAGCAGCCAGACACCTCGATCCTACGAGCAGTACTTC
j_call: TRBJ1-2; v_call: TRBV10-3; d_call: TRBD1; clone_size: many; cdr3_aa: CAIEDRGGNYGYTF; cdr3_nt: TGTGCCATCGAGGACAGGGGGGGCAACTATGGCTACACCTTC
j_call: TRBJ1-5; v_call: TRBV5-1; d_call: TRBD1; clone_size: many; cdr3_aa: CASSLLDREYSNQPQHF; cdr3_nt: TGCGCCAGCAGCTTACTAGACAGGGAGTATAGCAATCAGCCCCAGCATTTT
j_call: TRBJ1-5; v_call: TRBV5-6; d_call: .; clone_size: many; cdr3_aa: CASSLMGFGQPQHF; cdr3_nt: TGTGCCAGCAGCTTGATGGGGTTCGGTCAGCCCCAGCATTTT
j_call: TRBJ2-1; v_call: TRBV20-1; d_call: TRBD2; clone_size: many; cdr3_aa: CSAWGIAGGSSRNEQFF; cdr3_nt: TGCAGTGCTTGGGGAATAGCGGGGGGGTCAAGTAGGAATGAGCAGTTCTTC
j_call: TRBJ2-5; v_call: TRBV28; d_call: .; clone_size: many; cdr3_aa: CASSLAAGSDSKETQYF; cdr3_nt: TGTGCCAGCAGTTTAGCGGCGGGGTCGGACTCTAAAGAGACCCAGTACTTC
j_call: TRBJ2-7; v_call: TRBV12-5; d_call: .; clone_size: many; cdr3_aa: CASGLRGNEQYF; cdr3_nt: TGTGCTAGTGGTTTGAGGGGGAACGAGCAGTACTTC
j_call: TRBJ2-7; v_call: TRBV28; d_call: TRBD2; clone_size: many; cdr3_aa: CASSLWGAAGARYEQYF; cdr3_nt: TGTGCCAGCAGTTTATGGGGGGCAGCGGGAGCAAGATACGAGCAGTACTTC
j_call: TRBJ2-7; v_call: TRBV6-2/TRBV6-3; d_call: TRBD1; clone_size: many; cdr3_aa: CASRPRGQSYEQYF; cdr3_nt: TGTGCCAGCAGGCCCCGGGGACAGTCCTACGAGCAGTACTTC
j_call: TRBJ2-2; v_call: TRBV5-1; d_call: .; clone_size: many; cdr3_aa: CAGRTGPGTPTGELFF; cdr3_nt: TGCGCCGGTCGTACCGGACCGGGGACCCCCACCGGGGAGCTGTTTTTT
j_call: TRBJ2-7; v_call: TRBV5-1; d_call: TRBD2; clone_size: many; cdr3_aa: CASSLVLAGGRDEQYF; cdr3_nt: TGCGCCAGCAGCTTGGTCCTAGCGGGGGGGCGGGACGAGCAGTACTTC
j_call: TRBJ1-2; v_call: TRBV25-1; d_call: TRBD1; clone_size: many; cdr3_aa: CASSESRTGGLYGYTF; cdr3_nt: TGTGCCAGCAGTGAATCTCGGACAGGGGGTCTCTATGGCTACACCTTC
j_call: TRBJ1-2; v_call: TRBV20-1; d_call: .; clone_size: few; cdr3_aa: CSARDRPRDYGYTF; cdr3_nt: TGCAGTGCTAGAGATAGACCCCGAGACTATGGCTACACCTTC
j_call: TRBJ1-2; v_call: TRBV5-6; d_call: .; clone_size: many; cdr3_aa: CASSRGRGNYGYTF; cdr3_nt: TGTGCCAGCAGCAGAGGAAGAGGGAACTATGGCTACACCTTC
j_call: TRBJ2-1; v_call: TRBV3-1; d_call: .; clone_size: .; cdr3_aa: CASSQDTIYLYNEQFF; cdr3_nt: TGTGCCAGCAGCCAAGATACCATATACCTATACAATGAGCAGTTCTTC
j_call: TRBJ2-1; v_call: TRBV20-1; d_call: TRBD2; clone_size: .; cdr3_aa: CSASSGLYEQFF; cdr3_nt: TGCAGTGCTAGTAGCGGGTTGTATGAGCAGTTCTTC
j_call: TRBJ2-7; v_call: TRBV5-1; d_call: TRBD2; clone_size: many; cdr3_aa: CASSLVLTSEWDEQYF; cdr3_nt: TGCGCCAGCAGCTTAGTACTGACTAGCGAGTGGGACGAGCAGTACTTC
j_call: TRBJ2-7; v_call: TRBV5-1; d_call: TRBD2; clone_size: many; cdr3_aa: CASSSGLAVSYEQYF; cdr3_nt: TGCGCCAGCAGTTCCGGACTAGCGGTCTCCTACGAGCAGTACTTC
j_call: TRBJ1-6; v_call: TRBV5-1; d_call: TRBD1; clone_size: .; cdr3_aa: CASSLRQGSDSPIHF; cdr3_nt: TGTGCCAGCAGCCTCCGACAGGGGAGTGATTCACCCATCCACTTT
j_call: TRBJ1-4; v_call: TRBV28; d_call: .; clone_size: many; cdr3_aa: CASRSPAGGLGEKLFF; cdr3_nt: TGTGCCAGCAGGTCCCCGGCGGGGGGTCTGGGGGAAAAACTGTTTTTT
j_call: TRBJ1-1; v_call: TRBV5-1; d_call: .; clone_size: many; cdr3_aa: CASSSDATEAFF; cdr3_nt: TGCGCCAGCAGCTCGGACGCTACTGAAGCTTTCTTT
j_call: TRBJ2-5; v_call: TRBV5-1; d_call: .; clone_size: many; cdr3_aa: CASSLQFLETQYF; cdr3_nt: TGCGCCAGCAGCTTGCAGTTCTTAGAGACCCAGTACTTC
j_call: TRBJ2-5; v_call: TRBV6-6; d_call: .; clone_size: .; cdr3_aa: CASSYVSLQETQYF; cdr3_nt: TGTGCCAGCAGTTACGTGAGTTTACAAGAGACCCAGTACTTC
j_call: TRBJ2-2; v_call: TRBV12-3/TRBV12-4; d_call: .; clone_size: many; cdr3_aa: CVSRSFTGELFF; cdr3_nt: TGTGTCAGCAGATCGTTCACCGGGGAGCTGTTTTTT
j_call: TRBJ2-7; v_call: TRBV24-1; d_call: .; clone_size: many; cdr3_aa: CATMSRGPSYEQYF; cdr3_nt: TGTGCCACCATGTCTAGGGGCCCGTCCTACGAGCAGTACTTC
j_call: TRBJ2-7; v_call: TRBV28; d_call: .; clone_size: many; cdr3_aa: CASSGQGTYEQYF; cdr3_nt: TGTGCCAGCAGTGGGCAGGGGACCTACGAGCAGTACTTC
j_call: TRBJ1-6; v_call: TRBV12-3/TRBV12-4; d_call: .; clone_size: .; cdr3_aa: CVSSLGVMALHF; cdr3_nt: TGTGTCAGCAGTTTAGGGGTAATGGCCCTCCACTTT
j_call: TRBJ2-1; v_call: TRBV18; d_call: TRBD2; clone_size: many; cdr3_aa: CASSPGLADGNEQFF; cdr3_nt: TGTGCCAGCTCACCGGGACTAGCGGACGGGAATGAGCAGTTCTTC
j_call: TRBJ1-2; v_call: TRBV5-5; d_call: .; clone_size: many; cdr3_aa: CASSLSLLGSEGYTF; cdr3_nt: TGTGCCAGCAGCTTGTCCCTTCTCGGGTCGGAGGGCTACACCTTC